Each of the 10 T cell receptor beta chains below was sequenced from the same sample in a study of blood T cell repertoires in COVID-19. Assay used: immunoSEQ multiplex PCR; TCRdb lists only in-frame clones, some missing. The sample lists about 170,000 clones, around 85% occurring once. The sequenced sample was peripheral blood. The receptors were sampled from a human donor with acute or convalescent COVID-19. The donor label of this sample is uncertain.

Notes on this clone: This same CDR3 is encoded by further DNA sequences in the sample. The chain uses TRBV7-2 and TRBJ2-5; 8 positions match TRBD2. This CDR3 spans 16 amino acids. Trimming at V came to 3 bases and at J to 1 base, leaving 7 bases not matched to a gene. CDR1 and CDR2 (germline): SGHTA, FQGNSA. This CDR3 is CASSFGAGTSQETQYF. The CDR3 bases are TGTGCCAGCAGCTTTGGAGCCGGGACTAGCCAAGAGACCCAGTACTTC. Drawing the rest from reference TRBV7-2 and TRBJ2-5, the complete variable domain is GAGVSQSPSNKVTEKGKDVELRCDPISGHTALYWYRQSLGQGLEFLIYFQGNSAPDKSGLPSDRFSAERTGGSVSTLTIQRTQQEDSAVYLCASSFGAGTSQETQYFGPGTRLLVL.

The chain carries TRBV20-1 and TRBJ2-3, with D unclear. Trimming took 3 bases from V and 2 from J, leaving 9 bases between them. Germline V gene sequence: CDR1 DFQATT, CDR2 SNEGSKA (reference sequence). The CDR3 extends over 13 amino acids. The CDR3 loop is CSASRQATDTQYF. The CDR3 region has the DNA TGCAGTGCTAGTCGGCAGGCCACAGATACGCAGTATTTT.

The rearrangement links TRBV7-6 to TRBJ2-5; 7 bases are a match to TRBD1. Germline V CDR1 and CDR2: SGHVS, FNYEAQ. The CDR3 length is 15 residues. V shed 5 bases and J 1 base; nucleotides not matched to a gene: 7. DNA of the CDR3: TGTGCCAGCAGCCCTTTGACAGGGCGCCAAGAGACCCAGTACTTC. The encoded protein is CASSPLTGRQETQYF.

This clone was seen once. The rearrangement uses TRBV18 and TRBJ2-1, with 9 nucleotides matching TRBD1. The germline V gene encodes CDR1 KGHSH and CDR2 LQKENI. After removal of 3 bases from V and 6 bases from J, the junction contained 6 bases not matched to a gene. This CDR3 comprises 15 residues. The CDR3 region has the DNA TGTGCCAGCTCACCGCTAACGACAGGGGGCAATGAGCAGTTCTTC. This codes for CASSPLTTGGNEQFF.

The CDR3 sequence is CSASRGTYNSPLHF. CDR3 coding DNA: TGCAGTGCTAGTCGAGGAACCTATAATTCACCCCTCCACTTT. V usage is TRBV20-1 and J usage is TRBJ1-6; no clear D gene. Germline V lookup: CDR1 DFQATT, CDR2 SNEGSKA (reference sequence). The CDR3 sequence is 14 residues long. The V end lost 3 bases, the J end lost 2 bases, and 8 bases lay between the germline ends.

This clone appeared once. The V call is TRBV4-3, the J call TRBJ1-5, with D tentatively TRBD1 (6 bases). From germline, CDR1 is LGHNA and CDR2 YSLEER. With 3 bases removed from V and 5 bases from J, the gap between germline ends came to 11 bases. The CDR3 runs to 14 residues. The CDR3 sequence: CASSQDSYHQPQHF. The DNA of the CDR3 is TGCGCCAGCAGCCAGGACAGCTACCATCAGCCCCAGCATTTT.

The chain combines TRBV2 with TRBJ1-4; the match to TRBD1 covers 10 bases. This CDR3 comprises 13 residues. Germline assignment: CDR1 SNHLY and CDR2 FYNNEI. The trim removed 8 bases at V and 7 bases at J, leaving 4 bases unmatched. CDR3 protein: CASLRDRGEKLFF. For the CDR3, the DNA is TGTGCCAGCTTGAGGGACAGGGGTGAAAAACTGTTTTTT. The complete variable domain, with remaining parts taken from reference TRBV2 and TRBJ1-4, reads EPEVTQTPSHQVTQMGQEVILRCVPISNHLYFYWYRQILGQKVEFLVSFYNNEISEKSEIFDDQFSVERPDGSNFTLKIRSTKLEDSAMYFCASLRDRGEKLFFGSGTQLSVL.

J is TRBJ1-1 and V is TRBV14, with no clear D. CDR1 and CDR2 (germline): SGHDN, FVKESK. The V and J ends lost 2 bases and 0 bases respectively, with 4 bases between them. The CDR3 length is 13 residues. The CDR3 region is CASSQQMNTEAFF. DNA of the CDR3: TGTGCCAGCAGCCAACAGATGAACACTGAAGCTTTCTTT.

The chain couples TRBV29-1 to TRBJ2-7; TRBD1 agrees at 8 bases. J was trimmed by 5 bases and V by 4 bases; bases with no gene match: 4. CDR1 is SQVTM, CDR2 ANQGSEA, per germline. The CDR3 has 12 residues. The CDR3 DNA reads TGCAGCGTTGCACAGGGGGTGAACGAGCAGTACTTC. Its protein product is CSVAQGVNEQYF.

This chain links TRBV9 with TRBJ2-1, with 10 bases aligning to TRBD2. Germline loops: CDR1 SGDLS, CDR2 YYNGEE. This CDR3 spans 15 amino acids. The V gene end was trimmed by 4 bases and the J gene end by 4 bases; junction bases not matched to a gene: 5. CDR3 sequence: CASSPRTSGYNEQFF. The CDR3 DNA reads TGTGCCAGCAGCCCGAGGACTAGCGGATACAATGAGCAGTTCTTC.